The source of this T cell receptor (beta chain) is a study of T-cell reconstitution after alpha-beta-depleted transplantation in children. This CDR3 has 14 amino acids. CDR1 and CDR2 (germline): MDHEN, SYDVKM. The ends were cut back, 5 bases at V and 1 base at J, with 12 bases in the middle. Unique molecular identifiers were incorporated into the prepared TCRbeta library. TCRdb redid the calling of the PCR reads with MiXCR, one entry per CDR3 protein. The table has 190,000 or so distinct CDR3 sequences, just over 14% seen once. Many counts were recorded for this clonotype. The starting material was PBMCs from the stem cell graft donor, obtained from the stem cell graft. The TCR sequence derives from a human donor who donated a stem cell graft to a child with acute lymphoblastic leukemia. V usage is TRBV28 and J usage is TRBJ2-7; TRBD1 might be the D (6 bases). The CDR3 protein is CASSRSDRSYEQYF. DNA of the CDR3: TGTGCCAGCAGTCGGTCGGACAGATCCTACGAGCAGTACTTC. Full variable domain (remainder filled in from reference TRBV28 and TRBJ2-7): DVKVTQSSRYLVKRTGEKVFLECVQDMDHENMFWYRQDPGLGLRLIYFSYDVKMKEKGDIPEGYSVSREKKERFSLILESASTNQTSMYLCASSRSDRSYEQYFGPGTRLTVT.